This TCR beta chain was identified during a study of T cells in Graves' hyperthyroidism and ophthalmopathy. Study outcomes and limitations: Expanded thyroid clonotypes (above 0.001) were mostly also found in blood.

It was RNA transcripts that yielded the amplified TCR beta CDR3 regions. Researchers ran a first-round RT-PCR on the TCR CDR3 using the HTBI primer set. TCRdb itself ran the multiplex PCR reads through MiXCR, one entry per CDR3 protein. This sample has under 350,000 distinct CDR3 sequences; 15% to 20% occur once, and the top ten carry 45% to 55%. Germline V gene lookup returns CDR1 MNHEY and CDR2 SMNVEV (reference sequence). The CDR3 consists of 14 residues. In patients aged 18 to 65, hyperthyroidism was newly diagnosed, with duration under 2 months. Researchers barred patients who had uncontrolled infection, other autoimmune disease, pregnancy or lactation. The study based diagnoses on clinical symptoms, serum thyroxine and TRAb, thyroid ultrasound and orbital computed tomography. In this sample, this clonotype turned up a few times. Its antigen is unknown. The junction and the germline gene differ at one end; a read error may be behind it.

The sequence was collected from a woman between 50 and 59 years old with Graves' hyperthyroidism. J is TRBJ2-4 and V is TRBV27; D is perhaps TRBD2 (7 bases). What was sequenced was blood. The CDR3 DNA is TGTGCCAGCTCCTCCCGGGGGGCCAAAGACATTCAGTACTTC. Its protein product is CASSSRGAKDIQYF.